One and the same sample provided the 10 T cell receptor beta chains below, sequenced in a study of T cells in tumors and immune-related adverse events. Measured with immunoSEQ multiplex PCR; TCRdb has only the in-frame clones, and not every one. The sample yields about 22,000 clones, 75% to 95% seen once. The sequencing used lymph node tissue, collected from a patient treated with anti-PD-1 therapy. The origin of the receptors is a female donor with metastatic renal cell carcinoma.

The V and J genes are TRBV10-3 and TRBJ2-3, with TRBD2 identical over 7 bases. Trimming took 5 bases from V and 0 from J; bases not matched to a gene: 5. Germline V lookup: CDR1 ENHRY, CDR2 SYGVKD. The CDR3 extends over 15 amino acids. The CDR3 region is CAISRAGVSTDTQYF. CDR3 bases: TGTGCCATCAGTCGTGCGGGGGTTAGCACAGATACGCAGTATTTT.

The chain carries TRBV11-2 and TRBJ2-1, with 7 bases lining up with TRBD2. Germline-derived CDR1 and CDR2 are SGHAT and FQNNGV. The CDR3 has 13 amino acids. V lost 1 base and J lost 8; bases outside the gene matches: 2. Here the CDR3 DNA reads TGTGCCAGCAGCTTAGGGGCGGGGGATGAGCAGTTCTTC. Residues: CASSLGAGDEQFF. The whole variable domain, filled in from reference TRBV11-2 and TRBJ2-1, reads EAGVAQSPRYKIIEKRQSVAFWCNPISGHATLYWYQQILGQGPKLLIQFQNNGVVDDSQLPKDRFSAERLKGVDSTLKIQPAKLEDSAVYLCASSLGAGDEQFFGPGTRLTVL.

The gene calls are TRBV6-1 and TRBJ2-3; the match to TRBD2 covers 9 bases. After removal of 0 bases from V and 4 bases from J, the junction contained 5 bases not matched to a gene. The CDR3 is 16 residues long. Germline CDR1 is MNHNS and CDR2 is SASEGT. CDR3 sequence reads: CASSEAMAGGPDTQYF. CDR3 DNA: TGTGCCAGCAGTGAAGCAATGGCGGGAGGGCCAGATACGCAGTATTTT.

The chain combines TRBV30 with TRBJ2-6, with no clear D. The V and J ends lost 0 bases and 0 bases respectively, with 9 bases between them. The CDR3 has 16 residues. CDR1 GTSNPN and CDR2 SVGIG come from the germline V gene (reference sequence). The CDR3 region is CAWSVNLGSGANVLTF. In nucleotides, the CDR3 is TGTGCCTGGAGTGTAAATTTAGGCTCTGGGGCCAACGTCCTGACTTTC.

Here the CDR3 DNA reads TGCGCCAGCAGTGATAGCGGGGGGGATAATGAGCAGTTCTTC. Its protein product is CASSDSGGDNEQFF. This chain joins TRBV10-1 and TRBJ2-1; 11 positions match TRBD2. With 3 bases clipped from V and 7 bases from J, the junction kept 2 bases outside the gene matches. CDR3 length: 14 amino acids. From germline, CDR1 is WNHNN and CDR2 SYGVQD (reference sequence).

This sequence joins TRBV7-2 and TRBJ1-2, with D possibly being TRBD1 (5 bases). Germline V gene lookup returns CDR1 SGHTA and CDR2 FQGNSA. Trimming pared 11 bases from V and 7 bases from J, leaving 14 bases between. The length of the CDR3 is 11 residues. In DNA, the CDR3 is TGTGCCCTCCTGTGGGGGGGTGGCTACACCTTC. Translated, it gives CALLWGGGYTF.

The chain uses TRBV5-5 and TRBJ2-1, with 8 positions matching TRBD1. The J segment lost 9 bases and the V segment lost 4 bases, leaving 12 bases of the junction unmatched. The CDR3 runs to 15 residues. Germline-derived CDR1 and CDR2 are SGHKS and YYEKEE (reference sequence). DNA for the CDR3: TGTGCCAGCAGCCCCCCGAATACAGGGGGGAGTGAGCAGTTCTTC. Translated: CASSPPNTGGSEQFF.

This clone was observed once. J is TRBJ2-7 and V is TRBV11-2; D may be TRBD2 (5 bases). Trimming took off 0 bases at V and 9 bases at J, with 12 bases between the two ends. The CDR3 length is 13 residues. Germline loops: CDR1 SGHAT, CDR2 FQNNGV. The CDR3 here is CASSLDEGRVQYF. The CDR3 DNA follows: TGTGCCAGCAGCTTAGATGAGGGTAGAGTGCAGTACTTC.

This clone was detected only once. J is TRBJ2-7 and V is TRBV4-2, with D unresolved. V shed 1 base and J shed 4 bases, with 8 bases lying between them. The length of the CDR3 is 13 residues. CDR1 is LGHNA, CDR2 YNFKEQ, per germline. The DNA for the CDR3 is TGTGCCAGCAGCCAAGTTTCGAGTTACGAGCAGTACTTC. Its translation is CASSQVSSYEQYF.

The chain is built from TRBV18 and TRBJ1-2, with D unresolved. The ends were cut back, 3 bases at V and 2 bases at J, with 13 bases in the middle. Per the germline V gene, CDR1 is KGHSH and CDR2 is LQKENI. The CDR3 consists of 15 residues. The CDR3 loop reads CASSPSNGLNYGYTF. The DNA of the CDR3 is TGTGCCAGCTCACCGTCAAACGGACTCAACTATGGCTACACCTTC.